One and the same sample provided the 30 T cell receptor beta chains below, sequenced in a study of T cells in Graves' hyperthyroidism and ophthalmopathy. Researchers took RNA transcripts and amplified the TCR beta CDR3 regions from them. Primed by the HTBI set, a first-round RT-PCR was run on the TCR CDR3. TCRdb processed the multiplex PCR reads anew with MiXCR; each CDR3 protein has one entry. The table includes 300,000 to 450,000 distinct CDR3 sequences, less than 20% detected once. The sequenced sample consisted of blood. All receptors derive from a woman under 30 with Graves' hyperthyroidism that later progressed to Graves' ophthalmopathy.

This chain connects TRBV7-9 to TRBJ2-3, with TRBD2 matching over 9 bases. CDR3 size: 17 residues. Germline values: CDR1 SEHNR, CDR2 FQNEAQ (reference sequence). The J segment lost 2 bases and the V segment lost 1 base, leaving 7 bases of the junction unmatched. The CDR3 coding sequence is TGTGCCAGCAGCTTAGGAAGTCTGGGACTAGCCACAGATACGCAGTATTTT. It yields the protein CASSLGSLGLATDTQYF.

The genes are TRBV20-1 and TRBJ2-3; 11 nucleotides agree with TRBD2. The ends lost 3 bases at V and 2 bases at J; junction bases unmatched: 4. The CDR3 sequence is 15 residues long. The germline CDR1 and CDR2 sequences are DFQATT and SNEGSKA (reference sequence). The CDR3 DNA reads as TGCAGTGCTAGTAGCGGGAGGGAATTCACAGATACGCAGTATTTT. It yields the protein CSASSGREFTDTQYF.

V is TRBV4-2 and J is TRBJ1-6; 8 nucleotides agree with TRBD1. The CDR3 sequence is 20 residues long. Germline V gene data show CDR1 as LGHNA and CDR2 as YNFKEQ. Unmatched junction bases numbered 16, after V lost 4 bases and J lost 2 bases. Here the CDR3 reads CASSPPGLDRDRPYNSPLHF. The CDR3 DNA reads TGTGCCAGCAGCCCTCCAGGCCTGGACAGGGATCGTCCCTATAATTCACCCCTCCACTTT.

V gene TRBV3-1 combines with J gene TRBJ1-2; D is unclear. V was trimmed by 2 bases and J by 1 base, leaving 20 bases between them. The V gene's germline CDR1 is LGHDT and CDR2 YNNKEL (reference sequence). This CDR3 is 18 amino acids long. DNA for the CDR3: TGTGCCAGCAGCCAACCCCTCAGAGGCAGTCCTAATAACTATGGCTACACCTTC. Its translation: CASSQPLRGSPNNYGYTF. The variable domain in full, with the rest retrieved from reference TRBV3-1 and TRBJ1-2, is DTAVSQTPKYLVTQMGNDKSIKCEQNLGHDTMYWYKQDSKKFLKIMFSYNNKELIINETVPNRFSPKSPDKAHLNLHINSLELGDSAVYFCASSQPLRGSPNNYGYTFGSGTRLTVV.

This clonotype has ten or more counts. The chain carries TRBV28 and TRBJ1-2, with D possibly being TRBD1 (5 bases). In germline, CDR1 is MDHEN, CDR2 SYDVKM. The length of the CDR3 is 13 residues. Trimming removed 9 bases at V and 1 base at J, with 12 bases between. CDR3 in amino acids: CASWDGVNYGYTF. CDR3 DNA sequence: TGTGCCAGTTGGGACGGCGTTAACTATGGCTACACCTTC.

In DNA, the CDR3 is TGTGCCAGTAGTGCCCGACAGGGCTCTTACGAGCAGTACTTC. Translation: CASSARQGSYEQYF. This chain joins TRBV19 and TRBJ2-7; TRBD1 aligns across 7 bases. After removal of 5 bases from V and 4 bases from J, the junction contained 8 bases not matched to a gene. The germline gives CDR1 LNHDA, CDR2 SQIVND (reference sequence). This CDR3 region has 14 residues.

The chain combines TRBV15 with TRBJ2-3; 7 positions agree with TRBD2. In germline, CDR1 is LNHNV, CDR2 YYDKDF (reference sequence). CDR3 size: 17 residues. J was trimmed by 0 bases and V by 5 bases; bases with no gene match: 11. The CDR3 loop is CATSLTYGGSSTDTQYF. The CDR3 nucleotides are TGTGCCACCAGCCTCACTTATGGCGGGAGTAGCACAGATACGCAGTATTTT.

This clonotype occurred many times. The V and J genes are TRBV28 and TRBJ2-3, with TRBD2 matching over 10 bases. Trimming at V came to 5 bases and at J to 5 bases, leaving 22 bases not matched to a gene. There are 20 residues in the CDR3. CDR1 is MDHEN and CDR2 is SYDVKM in the germline V gene. The DNA for the CDR3 is TGTGCCAGCAGTACCCCAATACTAGTATCGAGCGGGAGGGCCGAAGATACGCAGTATTTT. Encoded protein: CASSTPILVSSGRAEDTQYF.

This chain uses TRBV5-5 with TRBJ2-1; 9 nucleotides match TRBD1. Germline lookup yields CDR1 SGHKS and CDR2 YYEKEE (reference sequence). J lost 3 bases, V lost 1 base, and 5 bases had no gene match. The CDR3 is made up of 16 amino acids. CDR3 sequence: CASSLTDRGVYNEQFF. Here the CDR3 DNA reads TGTGCCAGCAGCTTGACTGACAGGGGGGTCTACAATGAGCAGTTCTTC.

This clonotype was detected many times. V is TRBV18 and J is TRBJ2-2; TRBD1 might be the D (6 bases). This CDR3 is built from 14 residues. The V end lost 4 bases, the J end lost 1 base, and 7 bases lay between the germline ends. Germline V lookup: CDR1 KGHSH, CDR2 LQKENI. The CDR3 DNA is TGTGCCAGCTCACGACAGGAGAACACCGGGGAGCTGTTTTTT. Translating it yields CASSRQENTGELFF.

A few counts support this clonotype. V usage is TRBV4-1 and J usage is TRBJ2-7; D gene uncertain. Germline CDR1 and CDR2: MGHRA and YSYEKL. This CDR3 is built from 15 residues. Trimming removed 0 bases from V and 3 bases from J, with 12 bases in between. CDR3 DNA: TGCGCCAGCAGCCAAGATTTCAAACAGCTCTACGAGCAGTACTTC. This sequence encodes CASSQDFKQLYEQYF.

This clonotype was picked up a small number of times. The CDR3 does not close with the conserved phenylalanine or tryptophan, likely indicating a read error. The chain has TRBV2 and TRBJ2-1; 7 nucleotides agree with TRBD2. V lost 8 bases, J lost 4 bases, and 8 bases stayed unmatched. In germline, CDR1 is SNHLY, CDR2 FYNNEI. There are 14 residues in the CDR3. CDR3 coding DNA: TGTGCCAGCCGAGTGGGACTATCATACAATGAGCAGTTCTCC. Translating gives CASRVGLSYNEQFS.

This clonotype was counted many times. The rearrangement joins TRBV28 to TRBJ1-5; unclear D gene. CDR1 and CDR2 from the germline V gene are MDHEN and SYDVKM. There are 17 residues in the CDR3. The V end lost 4 bases, the J end lost 5 bases, and 21 bases lay between the germline ends. The CDR3 loop is CASSSNRARLGDQPQHF. CDR3 bases: TGTGCCAGCAGTTCTAACCGGGCTCGGTTGGGCGATCAGCCCCAGCATTTT.

This clonotype was detected only a few times. This chain links TRBV11-2 with TRBJ2-5; 11 bases match TRBD2. The CDR3 covers 17 residues. V was pared by 1 base and J by 1 base, with 5 bases of the junction left unmatched. Germline CDR1 SGHAT, CDR2 FQNNGV. CDR3 region: CASSLVAGGEAQETQYF. The DNA for the CDR3 is TGTGCCAGCAGCTTAGTAGCGGGAGGGGAGGCCCAAGAGACCCAGTACTTC.

This clonotype was observed at least ten times. V usage is TRBV6-2 or TRBV6-3 and J usage is TRBJ2-1; D unclear. Germline V gene lookup returns CDR1 MNHEY and CDR2 SVGEGT. This CDR3 contains 15 residues. Deletions cut 2 bases from V and 8 bases from J, with 16 bases between. The CDR3 loop is CASSYTIDLSDEQFF. The CDR3 DNA follows: TGTGCCAGCAGTTACACAATCGACTTGAGTGATGAGCAGTTCTTC.

This chain connects TRBV5-1 to TRBJ2-3, with 8 bases fitting TRBD1. Looked up from germline, CDR1 is SGHRS and CDR2 is YFSETQ. With V trimmed by 3 bases and J by 0 bases, 12 bases remained unmatched. The CDR3 totals 18 residues. CDR3 residues: CASSSPGQGAPSTDTQYF. CDR3 in DNA: TGCGCCAGCAGCTCCCCGGGGCAGGGGGCGCCTAGCACAGATACGCAGTATTTT.

The chain employs TRBV5-1 and TRBJ2-2, with 7 bases fitting TRBD2. This CDR3 region has 16 residues. Germline V CDR1 and CDR2: SGHRS, YFSETQ. V lost 1 base, J lost 0 bases, and 3 bases stayed unmatched. The CDR3 coding sequence is TGCGCCAGCAGCTTGCCCCTAGCGGCGAACACCGGGGAGCTGTTTTTT. This codes for CASSLPLAANTGELFF.

The V gene is TRBV20-1, the J gene TRBJ2-7, with D perhaps matching TRBD1 (6 bases). The CDR3 has 13 residues. V was cut by 6 bases and J by 2 bases, with 14 bases left in between. The V gene's germline CDR1 is DFQATT and CDR2 SNEGSKA (reference sequence). The CDR3 nucleotides are TGCAGTGCCCACACAGGGCCCCCCTACGAGCAGTACTTC. Protein product: CSAHTGPPYEQYF.

This clonotype was seen repeatedly, ten times or more. The rearrangement uses TRBV6-5 and TRBJ2-7; D is ambiguous. The V gene lost 0 bases and the J gene lost 5 bases, with 8 bases spanning the gap. The CDR3 is made up of 13 amino acids. The germline V gene has CDR1 MNHEY and CDR2 SVGAGI. CDR3 region: CASSYSIGNEQYF. The CDR3 coding sequence is TGTGCCAGCAGTTACTCGATAGGGAACGAGCAGTACTTC.

This clonotype appeared many times. J is TRBJ2-1 and V is TRBV28, with TRBD1 identical over 8 bases. This CDR3 comprises 20 residues. Germline CDR1 MDHEN, CDR2 SYDVKM. Trimming cost V 5 bases and J 8 bases; bases outside gene matches: 26. The CDR3: CASSPRQGRLGGPRRDEQFF. As DNA, the CDR3 is TGTGCCAGCAGTCCTCGACAGGGGCGCCTAGGAGGGCCCCGGAGGGATGAGCAGTTCTTC.

This clonotype turned up a few times. This chain connects TRBV19 to TRBJ2-2; tentatively, D is TRBD1 (6 bases). The V gene lost 9 bases and the J gene lost 4 bases, with 21 bases spanning the gap. This CDR3 region has 16 residues. CDR1 is LNHDA, CDR2 SQIVND, per germline (reference sequence). In DNA form, the CDR3 reads TGTGCCAGCGTTGGGGGCAGGGGAGCCCTCACCGGGGAGCTGTTTTTT. It codes for CASVGGRGALTGELFF.

Of note for this clonotype: Since a much larger clone is just one base distant, this may be a read error. The chain links TRBV7-9 to TRBJ2-3, with a tentative D call TRBD2 (5 bases). This CDR3 has 16 residues. Trimming removed 0 bases at V and 2 bases at J, with 12 bases between. Per the germline V gene, CDR1 is SEHNR and CDR2 is FQNEAQ (reference sequence). DNA of the CDR3: TGTGCCAGCAGCTTAGCGGCAGGACTTTCCACAGATACGCAGTATTTT. It translates to CASSLAAGLSTDTQYF.

This clonotype showed up many times. V and J are TRBV2 and TRBJ2-1, with unresolved D. This CDR3 has 11 amino acids. Trimming stripped 6 bases from V and 7 bases from J, with 7 bases between. Germline CDR1 reads SNHLY; CDR2 reads FYNNEI. The CDR3 nucleotides are TGTGCCAGCAGCGCAGAAAATGAGCAGTTCTTC. Encoded protein: CASSAENEQFF.

Note on this clonotype: The junction departs from the called germline gene at one end, perhaps through a read error. V and J are TRBV3-1 and TRBJ2-1, with 8 bases matching TRBD2. The CDR3 is 16 amino acids. Germline lookup yields CDR1 LGHDT and CDR2 YNNKEL (reference sequence). CDR3 in amino acids: CASNQDRGLEGNEQFF. CDR3 nucleotides: TGTGCCAGCAACCAAGATCGGGGACTAGAAGGGAACGAGCAGTTCTTC.

The CDR3 DNA is TGTGCCAGCAGTGGCTTTGACAGGGTGGCCATAGATGGCTACACCTTC. Protein product: CASSGFDRVAIDGYTF. J is TRBJ1-2 and V is TRBV12-3 or TRBV12-4, with 7 bases identical to TRBD1. The V and J ends lost 5 bases and 6 bases, in that order; junction bases with no gene match: 15. This CDR3 is built from 16 residues.

A word on this clonotype: One end of the junction fails to match germline, which may point to a read error. The chain carries TRBV9 and TRBJ2-1; either TRBD1 or TRBD2 may supply D (5 bases each). The CDR3 is made up of 15 amino acids. In germline, CDR1 is SGDLS, CDR2 YYNGEE. The CDR3 DNA follows: TGTGCCAGCAGCGTGGATGGGACCATGTACAATGATCAGTTCTTC. Translation: CASSVDGTMYNDQFF.

This clonotype was seen more than once but under ten times. The chain uses TRBV7-9 and TRBJ2-1; 7 bases are shared with TRBD2. CDR1 and CDR2 (germline): SEHNR, FQNEAQ (reference sequence). The CDR3 loop spans 13 amino acids. Losses at the gene ends were 10 bases for V and 4 bases for J; bases not matched to a gene: 7. The chain's CDR3 is CAISFSGYNEQFF. Here the CDR3 DNA reads TGTGCCATATCTTTTAGCGGGTACAATGAGCAGTTCTTC.

J is TRBJ1-6 and V is TRBV3-1, with D unclear. V lost 4 bases and J lost 7, with 8 bases in between. The CDR3 is made up of 13 amino acids. Germline CDR1 and CDR2: LGHDT and YNNKEL (reference sequence). The CDR3, as DNA: TGTGCCAGCAGCCCTTACACCAATTCACCCCTCCACTTT. It is translated as CASSPYTNSPLHF.

This clonotype was seen many times. The J gene is TRBJ2-7, the V gene TRBV2, with D possibly called TRBD1 or TRBD2 (5 bases each). Trimming left V 7 bases short and J 3 bases short, with 10 bases between. The CDR3 spans 12 residues. The germline V gene encodes CDR1 SNHLY and CDR2 FYNNEI. The CDR3 DNA sequence: TGTGCCAGCAAGGGGACCAACTACGAGCAGTACTTC. Translation: CASKGTNYEQYF.

V gene TRBV9 combines with J gene TRBJ2-3; 11 bases line up with TRBD2. After removal of 2 bases from V and 11 bases from J, the junction contained 7 bases not matched to a gene. The germline gives CDR1 SGDLS, CDR2 YYNGEE. The CDR3 is made up of 14 amino acids. CDR3 DNA: TGTGCCAGCAGCGTCAGTAGCGGGAGGGGGTTGCAGTATTTT. It translates to CASSVSSGRGLQYF.